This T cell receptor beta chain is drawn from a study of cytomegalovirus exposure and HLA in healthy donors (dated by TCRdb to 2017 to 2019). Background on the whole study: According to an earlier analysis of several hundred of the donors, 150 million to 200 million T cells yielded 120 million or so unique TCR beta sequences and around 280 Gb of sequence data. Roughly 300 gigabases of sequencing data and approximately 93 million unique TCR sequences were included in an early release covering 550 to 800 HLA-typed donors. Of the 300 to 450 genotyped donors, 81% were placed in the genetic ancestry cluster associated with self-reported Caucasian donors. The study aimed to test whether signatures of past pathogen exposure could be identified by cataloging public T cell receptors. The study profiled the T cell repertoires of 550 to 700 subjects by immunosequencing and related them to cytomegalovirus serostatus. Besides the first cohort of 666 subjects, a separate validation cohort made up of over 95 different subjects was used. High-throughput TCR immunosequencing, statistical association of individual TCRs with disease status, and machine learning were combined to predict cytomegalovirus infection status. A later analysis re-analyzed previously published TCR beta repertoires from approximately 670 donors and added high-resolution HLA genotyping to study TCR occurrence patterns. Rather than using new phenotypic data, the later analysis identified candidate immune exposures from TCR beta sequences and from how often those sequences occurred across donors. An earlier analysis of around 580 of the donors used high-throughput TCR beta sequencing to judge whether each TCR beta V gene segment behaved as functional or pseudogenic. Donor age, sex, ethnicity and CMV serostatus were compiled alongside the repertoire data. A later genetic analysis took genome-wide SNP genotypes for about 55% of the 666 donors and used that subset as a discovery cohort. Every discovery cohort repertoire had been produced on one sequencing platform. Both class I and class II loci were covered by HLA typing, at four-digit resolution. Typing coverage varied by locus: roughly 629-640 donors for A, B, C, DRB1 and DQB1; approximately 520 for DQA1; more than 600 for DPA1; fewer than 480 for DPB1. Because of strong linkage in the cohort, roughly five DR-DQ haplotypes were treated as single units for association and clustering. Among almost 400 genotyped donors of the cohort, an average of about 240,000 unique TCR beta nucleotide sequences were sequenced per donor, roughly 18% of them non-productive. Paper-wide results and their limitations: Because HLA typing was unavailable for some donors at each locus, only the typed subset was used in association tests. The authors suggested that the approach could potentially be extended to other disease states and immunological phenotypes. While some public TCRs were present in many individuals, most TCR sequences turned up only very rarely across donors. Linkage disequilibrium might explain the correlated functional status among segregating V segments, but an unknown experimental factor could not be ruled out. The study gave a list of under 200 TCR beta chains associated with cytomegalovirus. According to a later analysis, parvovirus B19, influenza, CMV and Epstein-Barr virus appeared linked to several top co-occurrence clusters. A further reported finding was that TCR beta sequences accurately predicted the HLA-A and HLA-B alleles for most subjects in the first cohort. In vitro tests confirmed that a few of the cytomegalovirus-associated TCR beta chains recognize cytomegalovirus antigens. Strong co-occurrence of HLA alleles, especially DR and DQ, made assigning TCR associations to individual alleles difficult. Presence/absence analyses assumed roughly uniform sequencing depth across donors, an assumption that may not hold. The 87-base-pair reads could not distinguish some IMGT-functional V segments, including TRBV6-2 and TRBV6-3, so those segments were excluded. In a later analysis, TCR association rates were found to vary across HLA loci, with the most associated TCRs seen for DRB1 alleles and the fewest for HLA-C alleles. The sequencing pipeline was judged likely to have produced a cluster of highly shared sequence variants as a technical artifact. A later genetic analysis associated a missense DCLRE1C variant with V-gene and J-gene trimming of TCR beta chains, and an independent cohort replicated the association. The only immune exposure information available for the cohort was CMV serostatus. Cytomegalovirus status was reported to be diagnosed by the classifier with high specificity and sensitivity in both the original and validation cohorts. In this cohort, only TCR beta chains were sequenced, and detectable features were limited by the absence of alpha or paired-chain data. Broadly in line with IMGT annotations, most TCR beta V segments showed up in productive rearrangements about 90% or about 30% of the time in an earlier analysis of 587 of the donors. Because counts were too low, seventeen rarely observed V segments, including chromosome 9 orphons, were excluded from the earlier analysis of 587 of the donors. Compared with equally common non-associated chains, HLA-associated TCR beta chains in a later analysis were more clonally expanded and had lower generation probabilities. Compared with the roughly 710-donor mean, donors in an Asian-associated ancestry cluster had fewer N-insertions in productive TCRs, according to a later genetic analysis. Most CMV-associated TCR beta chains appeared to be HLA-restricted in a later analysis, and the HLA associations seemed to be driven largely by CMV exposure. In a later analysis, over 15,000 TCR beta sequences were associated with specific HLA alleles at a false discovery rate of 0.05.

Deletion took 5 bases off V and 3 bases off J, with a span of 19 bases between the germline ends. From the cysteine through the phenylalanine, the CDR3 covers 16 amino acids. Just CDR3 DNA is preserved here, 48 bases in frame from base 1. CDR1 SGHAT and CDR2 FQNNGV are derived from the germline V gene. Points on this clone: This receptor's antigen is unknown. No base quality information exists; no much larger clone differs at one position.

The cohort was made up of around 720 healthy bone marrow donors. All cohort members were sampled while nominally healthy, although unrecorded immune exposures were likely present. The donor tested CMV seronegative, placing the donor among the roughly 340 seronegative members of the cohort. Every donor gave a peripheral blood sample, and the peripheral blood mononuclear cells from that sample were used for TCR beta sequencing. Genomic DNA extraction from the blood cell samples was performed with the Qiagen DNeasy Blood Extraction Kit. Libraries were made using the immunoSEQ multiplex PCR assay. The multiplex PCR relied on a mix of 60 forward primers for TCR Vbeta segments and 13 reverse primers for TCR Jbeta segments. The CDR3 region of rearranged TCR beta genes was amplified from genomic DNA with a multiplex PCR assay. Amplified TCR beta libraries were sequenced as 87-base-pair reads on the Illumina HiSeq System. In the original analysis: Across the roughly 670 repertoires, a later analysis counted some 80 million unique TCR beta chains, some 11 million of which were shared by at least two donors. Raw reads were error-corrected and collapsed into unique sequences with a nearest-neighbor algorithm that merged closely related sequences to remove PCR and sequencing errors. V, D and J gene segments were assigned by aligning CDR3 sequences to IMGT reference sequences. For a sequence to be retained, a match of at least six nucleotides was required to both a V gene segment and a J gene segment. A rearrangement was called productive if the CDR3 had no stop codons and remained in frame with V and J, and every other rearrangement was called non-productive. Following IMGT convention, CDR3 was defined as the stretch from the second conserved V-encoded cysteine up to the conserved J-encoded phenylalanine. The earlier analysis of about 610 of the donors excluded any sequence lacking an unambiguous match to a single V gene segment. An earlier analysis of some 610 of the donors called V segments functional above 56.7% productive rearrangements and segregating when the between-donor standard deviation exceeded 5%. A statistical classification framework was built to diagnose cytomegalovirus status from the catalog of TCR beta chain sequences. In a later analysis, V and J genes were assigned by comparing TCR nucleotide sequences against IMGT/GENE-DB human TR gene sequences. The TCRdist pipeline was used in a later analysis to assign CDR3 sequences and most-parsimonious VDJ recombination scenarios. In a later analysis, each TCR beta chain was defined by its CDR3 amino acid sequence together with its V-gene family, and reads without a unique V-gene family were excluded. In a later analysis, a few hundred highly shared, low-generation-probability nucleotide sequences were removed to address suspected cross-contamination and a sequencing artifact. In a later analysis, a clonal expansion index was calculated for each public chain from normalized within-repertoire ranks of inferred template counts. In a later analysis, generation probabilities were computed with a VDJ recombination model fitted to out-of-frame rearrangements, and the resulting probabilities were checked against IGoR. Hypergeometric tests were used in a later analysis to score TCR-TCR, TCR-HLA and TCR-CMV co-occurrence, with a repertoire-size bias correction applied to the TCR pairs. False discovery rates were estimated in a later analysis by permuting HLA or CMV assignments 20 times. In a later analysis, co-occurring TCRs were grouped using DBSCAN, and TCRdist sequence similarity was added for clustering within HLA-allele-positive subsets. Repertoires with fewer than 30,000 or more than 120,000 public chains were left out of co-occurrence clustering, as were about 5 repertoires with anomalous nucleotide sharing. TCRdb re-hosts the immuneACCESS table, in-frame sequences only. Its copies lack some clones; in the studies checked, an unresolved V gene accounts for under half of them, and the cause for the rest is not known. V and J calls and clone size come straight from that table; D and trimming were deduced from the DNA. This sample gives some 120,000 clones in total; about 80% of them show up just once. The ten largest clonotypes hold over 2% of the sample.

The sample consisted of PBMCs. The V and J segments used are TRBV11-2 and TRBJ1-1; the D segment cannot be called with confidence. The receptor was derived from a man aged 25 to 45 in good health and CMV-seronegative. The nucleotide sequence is TGTGCCAGCAGCGCGGGTCATCTCTCTGGGTACACTGAAGCTTTCTTT. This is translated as CASSAGHLSGYTEAFF.